What follows are 14 T cell receptor beta chains derived from one specimen sequenced in a study of blood T cell repertoires in COVID-19. The repertoire was sequenced with immunoSEQ multiplex PCR; TCRdb's copy has only in-frame clones and lacks some. The sample consists of roughly 140,000 clones, roughly 89% of them appearing once. Sequences were obtained from peripheral blood. These receptors all come from a woman between 40 and 55 years old with acute or convalescent COVID-19.

V gene TRBV28 combines with J gene TRBJ2-7; D unresolved. With 6 bases removed from V and 6 bases from J, the gap between germline ends came to 18 bases. This CDR3 has 14 residues. Germline assignment: CDR1 MDHEN and CDR2 SYDVKM. The CDR3 nucleotides are TGTGCCAGCAGGCCTGGATCACATTGGAGCGAGCAGTACTTC. It yields the protein CASRPGSHWSEQYF.

This rearrangement joins TRBV28 to TRBJ1-2; D uncertain. The CDR3 is made up of 13 amino acids. Trimming pared 2 bases from V and 14 bases from J, leaving 18 bases between. From germline, CDR1 is MDHEN and CDR2 SYDVKM. The CDR3 nucleotides are TGTGCCAGCAGTTTAGTGATCGAGGCTATGCGGACCTTC. Protein sequence: CASSLVIEAMRTF.

As concerns this clone: The germline gene is not matched at one end of the junction; a read error may be the cause. CDR3 region: CASSEGLAGRNERFF. Here the CDR3 DNA reads TGTGCCAGCAGCGAGGGACTAGCGGGCCGCAATGAGCGGTTCTTC. The V call is TRBV9, the J call TRBJ2-1; 12 bases are shared with TRBD2. Germline CDR1 and CDR2: SGDLS and YYNGEE. This CDR3 contains 15 residues.

This clone was seen only once. This chain links TRBV7-9 with TRBJ2-3; TRBD2 aligns across 8 bases. Per the germline V gene, CDR1 is SEHNR and CDR2 is FQNEAQ (reference sequence). Trimming removed 5 bases from V and 3 bases from J; junction bases left unmatched: 7. There are 15 residues in the CDR3. The CDR3 sequence is CASSLPIAGTDTQYF. The CDR3 bases are TGTGCCAGCAGCCTCCCGATAGCGGGAACAGATACGCAGTATTTT.

This chain connects TRBV19 to TRBJ1-5; D is ambiguous. CDR1 and CDR2 from the germline V gene are LNHDA and SQIVND (reference sequence). This CDR3 is built from 13 residues. V dropped 3 bases and J dropped 7 bases, with 10 bases sitting between them. The CDR3 nucleotides are TGTGCCAGTAGTATCCAGGTTTGGCAGCCCCAGCATTTT. This gives the protein CASSIQVWQPQHF. Full variable domain (outside the CDR3, taken from reference TRBV19 and TRBJ1-5): DGGITQSPKYLFRKEGQNVTLSCEQNLNHDAMYWYRQDPGQGLRLIYYSQIVNDFQKGDIAEGYSVSREKKESFPLTVTSAQKNPTAFYLCASSIQVWQPQHFGDGTRLSIL.

V and J are TRBV7-9 and TRBJ1-1; unclear D gene. V was trimmed by 5 bases and J by 1 base, leaving 8 bases between them. There are 13 residues in the CDR3. Germline values: CDR1 SEHNR, CDR2 FQNEAQ (reference sequence). CDR3 loop: CASSPKQNTEAFF. CDR3 sequence (DNA): TGTGCCAGCAGCCCAAAGCAGAACACTGAAGCTTTCTTT.

This clone was picked up many times. The chain combines TRBV6-2 or TRBV6-3 with TRBJ2-2; no definite D call. The CDR3 covers 15 residues. The germline V and J ends were trimmed by 4 bases and 2 bases, with 11 bases remaining between them. Germline assignment: CDR1 MNHEY and CDR2 SVGEGT. The CDR3 coding sequence is TGTGCCAGCAGTTCCCACGAGACTAACACCGGGGAGCTGTTTTTT. Its translation: CASSSHETNTGELFF.

The chain uses TRBV7-3 and TRBJ1-1, with TRBD1 as a possible D gene (5 bases). The CDR3 totals 14 residues. Trimming cost V 5 bases and J 1 base, with 11 bases left between them. The germline CDR1 and CDR2 sequences are SGHTA and FQGTGA. The CDR3 nucleotides are TGTGCCAGCAGCCCCCACGGACAGAACACTGAAGCTTTCTTT. Protein: CASSPHGQNTEAFF.

The rearrangement joins TRBV7-8 to TRBJ1-1; D might be TRBD1 (5 bases). V lost 5 bases and J 4 bases, leaving 11 bases between the germline ends. Germline CDR1 SGHVS, CDR2 FQNEAQ. The CDR3 contains 13 residues. CDR3 nucleotides: TGTGCCAGCAGCCTCTGGGGGGTCACTGAAGCTTTCTTT. Its protein product is CASSLWGVTEAFF.

The rearrangement uses TRBV27 and TRBJ2-7; TRBD1 agrees at 10 bases. CDR3 size: 15 residues. CDR1 is MNHEY and CDR2 is SMNVEV in the germline V gene (reference sequence). Trimming at V came to 4 bases and at J to 2 bases, leaving 5 bases not matched to a gene. CDR3 bases: TGTGCCAGCAGTTACACCGGGACAGGGGCCTACGAGCAGTACTTC. This codes for CASSYTGTGAYEQYF.

The chain uses TRBV3-1 (or the pseudogene TRBV3-2) and TRBJ2-1; TRBD1 matches at 8 bases. V gave up 6 bases and J gave up 2 bases; unmatched junction bases: 6. Germline V CDR1 and CDR2: LGHDT, YNNKEL (reference sequence). The CDR3 runs to 15 residues. The CDR3 DNA reads as TGTGCCAGCAGTCGGGGACAGGAAACCTACAATGAGCAGTTCTTC. Its translation: CASSRGQETYNEQFF.

The V and J genes are TRBV5-4 and TRBJ1-2, with 8 bases aligning to TRBD1. J gave up 5 bases and V 3 bases, and 9 bases lay outside the gene matches. CDR3 size: 15 residues. Germline assignment: CDR1 SGHNT and CDR2 YYREEE (reference sequence). The CDR3 loop is CASSSKTGVRYGYTF. CDR3 nucleotide sequence: TGTGCCAGCAGCTCGAAGACAGGGGTCCGGTATGGCTACACCTTC.

The count of this clone is one. The V gene is TRBV9, the J gene TRBJ1-5; D might be TRBD1 (5 bases). Trimming took off 3 bases at V and 1 base at J, with 20 bases between the two ends. The germline V gene encodes CDR1 SGDLS and CDR2 YYNGEE. The CDR3 is 18 residues long. The CDR3 here is CASSDPRTGLRSNQPQHF. CDR3 sequence (DNA): TGTGCCAGCAGCGACCCCCGAACAGGCCTTCGGAGCAATCAGCCCCAGCATTTT.

The chain has TRBV6-2 or TRBV6-3 and TRBJ2-7, with TRBD1 matching 9 bases. Trimming at V came to 5 bases and at J to 5 bases, leaving 10 bases not matched to a gene. The CDR3 length is 15 residues. CDR1 and CDR2 from the germline V gene are MNHEY and SVGEGT. The CDR3 reads CASSPWGTGINEQYF. The CDR3 bases are TGTGCCAGCAGTCCGTGGGGGACAGGGATCAACGAGCAGTACTTC.